This entry concerns a single T cell receptor beta chain. This clonotype was seen at least ten times. The antigen this receptor binds is unknown. No base-level quality is on record; no much larger clone is a single base apart. The record originates from a study of T cells in Graves' hyperthyroidism and ophthalmopathy (dated by TCRdb to the late 2010s). Turning to the overall study: Peripheral blood samples were taken at the time of initial diagnosis, prior to any treatment. To identify TCR V-J signatures that set the groups apart, the researchers used a discovery cohort of 100 patients, made up of 40 to 45 with Graves' ophthalmopathy and some 56 with stable Graves' hyperthyroidism. Whether ophthalmopathy could be predicted prospectively was tested in an independent validation cohort made up of under 20 hyperthyroidism patients plus 17 patients who later progressed to ophthalmopathy. The roughly 100 discovery patients were randomly split 7:3 into training and test sets. Thyroid tissue and blood T-cell repertoires from more than five Graves' hyperthyroidism patients were also compared in the study. After sampling, hyperthyroidism patients received methimazole starting at 30 mg daily, and ophthalmopathy patients received high-dose intravenous methylprednisolone. According to the paper, TCR Vbeta CDR3 sequencing was carried out on 135 peripheral blood samples, which came from around 43 ophthalmopathy, approximately 78 hyperthyroidism and approximately 17 progressor patients. The full study reports these points: In validation, the model predicted progression to ophthalmopathy with over 65% sensitivity and approximately 78% specificity, a median of 6.5 months before onset. Sample size was not statistically predetermined, and investigators were not blinded to group allocation. Most expanded thyroid clonotypes (frequency above 0.001) were also found in blood, which suggests that blood repertoires may mirror thyroid immune responses. A model built on a 13 V-J signature distinguished ophthalmopathy from stable hyperthyroidism, reaching about 89% sensitivity and about 81% specificity in cross-validation and 80%/75% in testing.

The TCR beta CDR3 regions were amplified from RNA transcripts. A first-round RT-PCR of the TCR CDR3 used the HTBI primer set with the Qiagen OneStep RT-PCR kit. The libraries were constructed in a second round of multiplex PCR and then size-selected and purified. Libraries were sequenced paired-end with 100 bp reads on an Illumina HiSeq2000. The original pipeline was this. SOAPnuke was used to process the raw data, with reads discarded if the reads contained adapters or uncalled bases, had a mean Phred below 15, or lacked an exact constant-primer or identifier match. COPE v1.2.5 was used to merge the high-quality paired reads, and each unique nucleotide sequence was defined as a clonotype. MiTCR v1.1 was used to align clonotypes to the IMGT TRBV, TRBD and TRBJ reference segments. Only V-J combinations with frequency above 0.0001, covering about 99% of repertoires, were analysed. A TCS score was defined as the ratio of F50 (clonal expansion) to E x V (chaos), with BLOSUM62-based TCRdist applied between CDR3 peptides within each V-J. Welch's t-statistics and random forest reduced 500 to 550 V-J features to 10 to 15, which were used in a naive Bayes classifier (R e1071). TCRdb trimmed the raw reads at Q25, called clones with MiXCR and kept productive beta chains. Every CDR3 protein is listed once, alongside the most common genes and DNA of its rows. The V and J calls were not made by the authors but by TCRdb's processing. The sample has 90,000 to 120,000 distinct CDR3 sequences on record, approximately 15% of them singletons. The ten top clones hold under 45% of the sample.

V gives up 5 bases and J gives up 3 bases, and the segment between their germline ends measures 14 bases. Including cysteine and phenylalanine, the CDR3 has 15 amino acids. Just CDR3 DNA is preserved here, 45 bases in frame from base 1. CDR1 and CDR2 (SGHAT, FQNNGV) derive from the germline V gene. Stable Graves' hyperthyroidism was defined as no progression to ophthalmopathy during 18 months of follow-up. Hyperthyroidism patients were newly diagnosed, with disease duration under 2 months, and aged 18 to 65 years. Any patient with an uncontrolled infection, another autoimmune disease, pregnancy or lactation was excluded. Diagnoses relied on clinical symptoms, serum thyroxine and TRAb, thyroid ultrasound and orbital computed tomography. Ficoll-Paque density gradient centrifugation was used to isolate PBMCs from about 10 ml of fresh peripheral blood. Total RNA was extracted using Trizol reagent, and RNA quality was assessed on an Agilent 2100 Bioanalyzer.

The clonotype originates from a woman aged 50 to 60 with Graves' hyperthyroidism. Sequenced sample: blood. This chain joins TRBV11-2 to TRBJ2-1, with the D segment possibly TRBD1 or TRBD2, each aligning over 6 bases. At the DNA level, the sequence is TGTGCCAGCAGCCCCGACGGGGGCAGCTACAATGAGCAGTTCTTC. Its amino acids are CASSPDGGSYNEQFF.